Presented here are 4 T cell receptor beta chains from one specimen sequenced in a study of blood T cell dynamics during melanoma immunotherapy. Regarding time point: week 3, after first cycle of checkpoint inhibitor. Method: immunoSEQ multiplex PCR; TCRdb's copy keeps in-frame clones and lacks some. Of about 8,600 clones detected, 85% appear once; the ten largest clones hold 0.8% to 1.2%. This material consisted of blood, taken from a patient treated with checkpoint blockade. The receptors here all came from a human donor with melanoma.

V is TRBV7-2 and J is TRBJ1-6; D not certain. CDR1 SGHTA and CDR2 FQGNSA come from the germline V gene. CDR3 length: 16 amino acids. Trimming removed 0 bases from V and 2 bases from J, with 8 bases in between. The CDR3 protein is CASSLAWTAYNSPLHF. The CDR3 coding sequence is TGTGCCAGCAGCTTAGCGTGGACGGCCTATAATTCACCCCTCCACTTT.

The V call is TRBV5-1, the J call TRBJ1-2; D uncertain. V was shortened by 0 bases and J by 2 bases, with 8 bases between the two germline ends. CDR3 size: 14 residues. CDR1 SGHRS and CDR2 YFSETQ come from the germline V gene. In DNA, the CDR3 is TGCGCCAGCAGCTTGGCCGGGCAGAACTATGGCTACACCTTC. This gives the protein CASSLAGQNYGYTF.

This clone was detected only once. The rearrangement joins TRBV7-3 to TRBJ1-6; TRBD1 might be the D (5 bases). Germline-derived CDR1 and CDR2 are SGHTA and FQGTGA. This CDR3 is built from 13 residues. V dropped 2 bases and J dropped 12 bases, with 11 bases sitting between them. CDR3 coding DNA: TGTGCCAGCAGCTTAGACAGCTCCCGACCCCTCCACTTT. The encoded protein is CASSLDSSRPLHF. Full variable domain (missing parts from reference TRBV7-3 and TRBJ1-6): GAGVSQTPSNKVTEKGKYVELRCDPISGHTALYWYRQSLGQGPEFLIYFQGTGAADDSGLPNDRFFAVRPEGSVSTLKIQRTERGDSAVYLCASSLDSSRPLHFGNGTRLTVT.

The rearrangement uses TRBV11-1 and TRBJ2-7; no clear D. CDR1 is SGHAT, CDR2 FQDESV, per germline (reference sequence). The CDR3 is 12 residues long. Trimming left V 1 base short and J 0 bases short, with 1 base between. The CDR3 spells CASSLDSYEQYF. CDR3 DNA: TGTGCCAGCAGCTTAGACTCCTACGAGCAGTACTTC.